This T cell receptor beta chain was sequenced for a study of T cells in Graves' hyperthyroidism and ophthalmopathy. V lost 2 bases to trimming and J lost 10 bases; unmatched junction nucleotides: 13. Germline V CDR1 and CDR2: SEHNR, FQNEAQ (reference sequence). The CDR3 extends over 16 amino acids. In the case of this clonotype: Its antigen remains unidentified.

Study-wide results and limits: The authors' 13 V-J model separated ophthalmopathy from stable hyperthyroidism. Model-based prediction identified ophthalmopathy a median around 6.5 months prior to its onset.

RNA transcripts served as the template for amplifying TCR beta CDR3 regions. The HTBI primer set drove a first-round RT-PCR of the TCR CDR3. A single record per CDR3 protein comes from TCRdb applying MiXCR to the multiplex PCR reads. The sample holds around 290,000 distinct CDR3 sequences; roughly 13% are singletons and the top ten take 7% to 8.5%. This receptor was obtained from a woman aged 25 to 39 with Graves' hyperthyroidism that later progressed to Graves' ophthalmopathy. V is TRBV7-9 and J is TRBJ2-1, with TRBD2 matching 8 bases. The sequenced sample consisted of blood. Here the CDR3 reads CASSLLAGGRLYEQFF. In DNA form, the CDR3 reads TGTGCCAGCAGCTTACTGGCGGGAGGAAGGCTTTACGAGCAGTTCTTC.